These T cell receptor beta chains were read from a single sample in a study of blood T cell repertoires in COVID-19. Sequencing used immunoSEQ multiplex PCR; TCRdb keeps in-frame clones, though not all of them. The sample holds roughly 75,000 clones, around 90% seen once. The sequenced material came from peripheral blood. All receptors derive from a human donor in a cohort sampled during active COVID-19. CDR3s include the opening cysteine and the closing phenylalanine or tryptophan. A D gene is named only where the DNA matches it firmly. Some rows have no size entry. The others give once, few or many, or a class for an expanded clone.

D gene	V gene	J gene	clone size	CDR3 DNA	CDR3 protein
TRBD1	TRBV15	TRBJ1-4	NA	TGTGCCACCAGCAGAGGGCGACAGGGTCGGGGTGAAAAACTGTTTTTT	CATSRGRQGRGEKLFF
TRBD1	TRBV10-3	TRBJ2-7	NA	TGTGCCATCAGTGAGGACAGGGACTACGAGCAGTACTTC	CAISEDRDYEQYF
TRBD1	TRBV10-2	TRBJ1-1	NA	TGCGCCAGCTCCAGACAGGGTCAGTTAACTGAAGCTTTCTTT	CASSRQGQLTEAFF
NA	TRBV7-2	TRBJ1-5	NA	TGTGCCAGCAGCTTAGCAAGGGGTCAGCCCCAGCATTTT	CASSLARGQPQHF
NA	TRBV3-1/TRBV3-2	TRBJ2-3	NA	TGTGCCAGCAGCCAAGTCCAGGGTGCAGATACGCAGTATTTT	CASSQVQGADTQYF
NA	TRBV5-1	TRBJ1-6	NA	TGCGCCAGCAGCTTGGGGGCGAACTCACCCCTCCACTTT	CASSLGANSPLHF
TRBD1	TRBV30	TRBJ1-5	NA	TGTGCCTGGGCCTCAGGGACAGGAAGGAATCAGCCCCAGCATTTT	CAWASGTGRNQPQHF
NA	TRBV6-5	TRBJ1-2	NA	TGTGCCAGCCGGGGGACCCTTAGGAGAGGCTACACCTTC	CASRGTLRRGYTF
NA	TRBV9	TRBJ1-2	NA	TGTGCCAGCAGCAGGGGGAACTATGGCTACACCTTC	CASSRGNYGYTF
NA	TRBV28	TRBJ1-2	NA	TGTGCCAGCAGTTTGGGCAGAGGCTACACCTTC	CASSLGRGYTF
NA	TRBV23-1	TRBJ1-5	NA	TGCGCCAGCAGTCAATCGGGGCAGCTCAACAATCAGCCCCAGCATTTT	CASSQSGQLNNQPQHF
NA	TRBV11-2	TRBJ1-2	NA	TGTGCCAGCAGCTTGGGGGCGGAGGGCTACACCTTC	CASSLGAEGYTF
NA	TRBV6-5	TRBJ1-1	NA	TGTGCCAGCACTCTAACCGCCGGACTTGGAACTGAAGCTTTCTTT	CASTLTAGLGTEAFF
NA	TRBV19	TRBJ2-3	NA	TGTGCCAGTTTGGTGGAGGGTACGCAGTATTTT	CASLVEGTQYF
NA	TRBV3-1/TRBV3-2	TRBJ2-5	NA	TGTGCCAGCAGCCCCACAGGGCCAGAGACCCAGTACTTC	CASSPTGPETQYF
TRBD1	TRBV7-9	TRBJ2-1	NA	TGTGCCAGCAGCTTTGACAGGGGTTCCCACAATGAGCAGTTCTTC	CASSFDRGSHNEQFF
NA	TRBV3-1/TRBV3-2	TRBJ2-4	NA	TGTGCCAGCAGCCAAGGAGTCCAAAACATTCAGTACTTC	CASSQGVQNIQYF
NA	TRBV3-1/TRBV3-2	TRBJ2-3	NA	TGTGCCAGCAGCCAAGAAGGAGGGGAGAAGGCACCAGATACGCAGTATTTT	CASSQEGGEKAPDTQYF
NA	TRBV21-1	TRBJ1-1	NA	TGTGCCAGCAGCAACTGGGGGCAGAACACTGAAGCTTTCTTT	CASSNWGQNTEAFF
NA	TRBV19	TRBJ2-3	NA	TGTGCCAGTAGTCTGGGACCAACAGGGACAGATACGCAGTATTTT	CASSLGPTGTDTQYF
NA	TRBV7-9	TRBJ1-2	few	TGTGCCAGCAGCTTAGCCGGACAAGCGATGCATGGCTACACCTTC	CASSLAGQAMHGYTF
TRBD2	TRBV28	TRBJ2-7	NA	TGTGCCAGCATCGGGGGGTCGGCCTACGAGCAGTACTTC	CASIGGSAYEQYF
TRBD1	TRBV5-6	TRBJ1-6	NA	TGTGCCAGCAGCTCGGTTGACAGGGACAATTCACCCCTCCACTTT	CASSSVDRDNSPLHF
TRBD1	TRBV9	TRBJ1-2	NA	TGTGCCAGCAGGTACGACAGGGCCGGAGGCTATGGCTACACCTTC	CASRYDRAGGYGYTF
NA	TRBV10-1	TRBJ1-2	NA	TGCGCCAGCAGTGAAGACTCGGACACACGCACCTTC	CASSEDSDTRTF
TRBD2	TRBV11-3	TRBJ2-1	NA	TGTGCCAGCAGCCCCGCGAACGGGGGGGAGCAGTTCTTC	CASSPANGGEQFF
TRBD1	TRBV29-1	TRBJ1-2	NA	TGCAGCGTTGATCAGGGGGCTGCTCTCGGTGGCTACACCTTC	CSVDQGAALGGYTF
NA	TRBV5-4	TRBJ1-3	few	TGTGCCAGCAGCTTGGAATCTGGGCAGGGGCAATTAGTCGGAAACACCATATATTTT	CASSLESGQGQLVGNTIYF
NA	TRBV7-9	TRBJ1-2	NA	TGTGCCAGCAGCGGTTTTGCGGGGACTTCCTATGGCTACACCTTC	CASSGFAGTSYGYTF
NA	TRBV20-1	TRBJ2-7	NA	TGCAGTGCTAGTGGGGCAGACGTCTACGAGCAGTACTTC	CSASGADVYEQYF
TRBD2	TRBV5-1	TRBJ2-2	NA	TGCGCCAGCAGCCCTAGACTAGCGGGGATTTTTACCGGGGAGCTGTTTTTT	CASSPRLAGIFTGELFF
NA	TRBV5-1	TRBJ1-1	NA	TGCGCCAGCAGCTTGGAAGCAGGGATGAACACTGAAGCTTTCTTT	CASSLEAGMNTEAFF
NA	TRBV9	TRBJ1-5	NA	TGTGCCAGCAGCGAAACAGATTATAGCAATCAGCCCCAGCATTTT	CASSETDYSNQPQHF
TRBD2	TRBV11-2	TRBJ2-1	NA	TGTGCCAGCAGCCCGCAAACTAGCGGGGGTTACAATGAGCAGTTCTTC	CASSPQTSGGYNEQFF
TRBD1	TRBV5-1	TRBJ2-2	NA	TGCGCCAGCAGCTTGGCCGGGACAGTGGACACCGGGGAGCTGTTTTTT	CASSLAGTVDTGELFF
NA	TRBV7-9	TRBJ2-7	NA	TGTGCCAGCAGCCCCTTAGGCGGGGGCACCTACGAGCAGTACTTC	CASSPLGGGTYEQYF
TRBD1	TRBV5-1	TRBJ1-2	NA	TGCGCCAGCAGCCCGACAGGGTCAAACTATGGCTACACCTTC	CASSPTGSNYGYTF
NA	TRBV15	TRBJ1-5	NA	TGTGCCACCAGCAGAGCGGGAAGCAATCAGCCCCAGCATTTT	CATSRAGSNQPQHF
NA	TRBV11-1	TRBJ2-2	NA	TGTGCCAGCAGTATTTTGTCGAACACCGGGGAGCTGTTTTTT	CASSILSNTGELFF
NA	TRBV5-6	TRBJ2-2	NA	TGTGCCAGCAGCTTGGTAACAGGGTGGGTCGGGGAGCTGTTTTTT	CASSLVTGWVGELFF
NA	TRBV7-8	TRBJ2-7	once	TGTGCCAGCAGCCATCCATCTGCTGCGTCGTGGACTACTTACGAGCAGTACTTC	CASSHPSAASWTTYEQYF
NA	TRBV3-1/TRBV3-2	TRBJ2-7	NA	TGTGCCAGCAGCCCCGGGGATAACGAGCAGTACTTC	CASSPGDNEQYF
NA	TRBV5-1	TRBJ1-1	once	TGCGCCAGCAGCTTGGGAAACAGCAGGAATGAAGCTTTCTTT	CASSLGNSRNEAFF
NA	TRBV6-1	TRBJ1-2	NA	TGTGCCAGCAGTGAACGGGAGACCGTCTATGGCTACACCTTC	CASSERETVYGYTF
TRBD1	TRBV3-1/TRBV3-2	TRBJ1-6	NA	TGTGCCAGCAGCCAGAGGACGGGACAGGGTAATTCACCCCTCCACTTT	CASSQRTGQGNSPLHF
NA	TRBV28	TRBJ2-7	once	TGTGCCAGCAGCTCCCCCGGATCTGGCGGGGGCTTTACCTACGAGCAGTACTTC	CASSSPGSGGGFTYEQYF
NA	TRBV11-2	TRBJ1-5	NA	TGTGCCAGCAGCTCCTACAGTCAGCCCCAGCATTTT	CASSSYSQPQHF
NA	TRBV14	TRBJ2-4	NA	TGTGCCAGCAGCCAGGGAGTCAGTAACATTCAGTACTTC	CASSQGVSNIQYF
NA	TRBV13	TRBJ1-2	NA	TGTGCCAGCAGCTTAGGACTTTCTAACTATGGCTACACCTTC	CASSLGLSNYGYTF
NA	TRBV3-1/TRBV3-2	TRBJ1-1	NA	TGTGCCAGCAGCCAGGAGAGGGACACAGAAGCTTTCTTT	CASSQERDTEAFF
NA	TRBV6-6	TRBJ2-5	NA	TGTGCCAGCTCCCGGGACCAAGAGACCCAGTACTTC	CASSRDQETQYF
NA	TRBV5-4	TRBJ1-2	once	TGTGCCAGCAGCTTATCAGGGGACGGGCCTTATGGCTACACCTTC	CASSLSGDGPYGYTF
NA	TRBV30	TRBJ1-1	NA	TGTGCCTGGAGTTTAGGCGGGAACACTGAAGCTTTCTTT	CAWSLGGNTEAFF
NA	TRBV7-9	TRBJ2-6	NA	TGTGCCAGCAGCTTGACCCGCACAAACCCGAGGGGGGCCAACGTCCTGACTTTC	CASSLTRTNPRGANVLTF
TRBD1	TRBV3-1/TRBV3-2	TRBJ2-2	NA	TGTGCCAGCAGCCATAGGGGGACAGTCACCGGGGAGCTGTTTTTT	CASSHRGTVTGELFF